Sequencing of this T cell receptor beta chain was carried out in a study of blood T cell repertoires in COVID-19. The overall study: PBMCs, B-cell-depleted T cells, or T cells provided the cDNA or gDNA that made up the material.

Germline CDR1 and CDR2: KGHDR and SFDVKD. The V gene end was trimmed by 7 bases and the J gene end by 2 bases; junction bases not matched to a gene: 9. The CDR3 has 17 amino acids. Enrolled through a virtual design, the participants were between roughly 18 and 90 years of age and came from under 30 US areas. Donors were grouped by their self-reported clinical history. Using immunoSEQ multiplex PCR, the repertoire was profiled, and TCRdb retains in-frame clones only, with some absent. The sample lists 250,000 or so clones; around nine tenths were seen once. Sequencing was performed on PBMCs or T cells enriched from blood (not recorded which). This TCR was recovered from a man under 40 who had recovered from COVID-19. The chain is built from TRBV24-1 and TRBJ2-1, with 11 bases identical to TRBD1. The CDR3 DNA is TGTGCCACCAGCGGGGTAGGGACAGGGGGTCCCTACAATGAGCAGTTCTTC. Translated, it gives CATSGVGTGGPYNEQFF.